Listed below are T cell receptor beta chains from one sample, sequenced in a study of regulatory T cells in long-lasting Graves disease. TCRdb itself ran the multiplex PCR reads through MiXCR, one entry per CDR3 protein. The table has under 300,000 distinct CDR3 sequences, about 19% seen once. Sequencing was performed on peripheral blood mononuclear cells (PBMCs), taken at new diagnosis, from a patient treated with antithyroid drugs. The origin of the receptors is a female donor with Graves disease. CDR3s include the opening cysteine and the closing phenylalanine or tryptophan. The order of the fields is J gene, V gene, CDR3 protein.

J gene: -; V gene: TRBV5-6; CDR3 protein: CASSLGSSSGQETQYF
J gene: TRBJ2-3; V gene: TRBV13; CDR3 protein: CASHRTSTDTQYF
J gene: TRBJ1-2; V gene: TRBV7-9; CDR3 protein: CASSLSPGRINYGYTF
J gene: TRBJ1-1; V gene: TRBV20-1; CDR3 protein: CSASKIQNTEAFF
J gene: TRBJ1-1; V gene: TRBV7-2; CDR3 protein: CASSLARGSASEAFF
J gene: TRBJ2-3; V gene: TRBV9; CDR3 protein: CASSQEQGGPDTQYF
J gene: TRBJ2-3; V gene: TRBV6-5; CDR3 protein: CASSYGLAGTGDTQYF
J gene: TRBJ2-7; V gene: TRBV7-6; CDR3 protein: CASSSTTGTYEQYF
J gene: TRBJ1-3; V gene: TRBV28; CDR3 protein: CASSSTGSENTIYF
J gene: TRBJ2-7; V gene: TRBV20-1; CDR3 protein: CSAPHGANYEQYF
J gene: TRBJ2-5; V gene: TRBV18; CDR3 protein: CASSADRGETQYF
J gene: TRBJ1-5; V gene: TRBV30; CDR3 protein: CASSMQGPIQPQHF
J gene: TRBJ2-7; V gene: TRBV7-2; CDR3 protein: CASSKEREIYEQYF
J gene: TRBJ2-2; V gene: TRBV20-1; CDR3 protein: CSARRGSTNTGELFF
J gene: TRBJ1-2; V gene: TRBV7-2; CDR3 protein: CASSLGQGTGYTF
J gene: TRBJ2-3; V gene: TRBV15; CDR3 protein: CATSRDLTDTDTQYF
J gene: TRBJ1-1; V gene: TRBV6-1; CDR3 protein: CGSRGGGTGGAFF
J gene: TRBJ2-4; V gene: TRBV7-2; CDR3 protein: CASSLPGLAKNIQYF
J gene: TRBJ2-7; V gene: TRBV11-2; CDR3 protein: CASSLAGAQYEQYF
J gene: TRBJ1-1; V gene: TRBV7-9; CDR3 protein: CASSPQSRRRAEAFF
J gene: TRBJ1-1; V gene: TRBV7-2; CDR3 protein: CASRAGSGEAFF
J gene: TRBJ1-4; V gene: TRBV20-1; CDR3 protein: CSAKRGTASNEKLFF